This T cell receptor beta chain derives from a study of T cell repertoires in cytomegalovirus infection. Overall study: From public TCR beta signatures came an indication of both CMV infection and matching HLA type. General study points: The ex vivo response showed dominance by HLA-C-restricted CMV-specific TCR beta clonotypes.

Via MiXCR, TCRdb re-called the reads, giving one row per CDR3 protein. The data show a few hundred thousand distinct CDR3 sequences, 15% to 20% seen once. This clonotype has more than one count but fewer than ten. Its antigen remains unknown. V lost 8 bases, J lost 4 bases, and 18 bases lay in between. The CDR3 length is 16 residues. The specimen was CD8+ T cells from PBMCs. The receptor was isolated from a human donor in good health (CMV status not recorded). Some clones in this sample may be carry-over from other donors' samples. V gene TRBV12-3 or TRBV12-4 combines with J gene TRBJ2-6; either TRBD1 or TRBD2 may fit D (6 bases each). In DNA, the CDR3 is TGTGCCAGCTATCCGGGGGCCGAATCGGGGGCCAACGTCCTGACTTTC. Translating gives CASYPGAESGANVLTF.